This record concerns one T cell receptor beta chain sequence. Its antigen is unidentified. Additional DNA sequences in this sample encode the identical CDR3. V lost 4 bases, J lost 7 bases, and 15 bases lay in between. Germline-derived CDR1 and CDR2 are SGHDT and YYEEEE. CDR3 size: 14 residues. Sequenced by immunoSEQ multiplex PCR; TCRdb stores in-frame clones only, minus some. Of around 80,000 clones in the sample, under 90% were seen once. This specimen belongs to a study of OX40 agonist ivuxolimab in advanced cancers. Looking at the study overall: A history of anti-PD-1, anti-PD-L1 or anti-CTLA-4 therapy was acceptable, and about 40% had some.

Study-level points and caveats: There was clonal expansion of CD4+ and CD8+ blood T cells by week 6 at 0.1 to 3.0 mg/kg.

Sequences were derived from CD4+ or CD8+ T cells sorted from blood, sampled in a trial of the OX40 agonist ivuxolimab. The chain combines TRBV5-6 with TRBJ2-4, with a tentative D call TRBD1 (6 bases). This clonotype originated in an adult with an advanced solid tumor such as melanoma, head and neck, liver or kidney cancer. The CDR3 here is CASSPPGAKNIQYF. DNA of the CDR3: TGTGCCAGCAGCCCCCCAGGGGCAAAGAACATTCAGTACTTC.